The clone carrying this T cell receptor (beta chain) has ten or more counts. Its antigen remains unidentified. A sample-barcoded 5' primer and a J-beta primer mix were used in a second PCR of roughly 7 to 11 cycles. Sequencing of every sample gave 3 million or more CDR3-containing paired-end reads. One entry per CDR3 protein results from TCRdb running MiXCR on the 5' RACE reads. This sample has 1.5 million to 2 million distinct CDR3 sequences, with 28% found just once. They isolated at least 7 million PBMCs from each sample. The data were taken from a study of blood T cells in healthy people across ages. Study outcomes and limitations: Diversity estimates from one million T cells were considered underestimates.

This CDR3 comprises 15 residues. Germline CDR1 and CDR2: SGHDT and YYEEEE. Germline trimming cut 3 bases from V and 4 bases from J; bases unmatched to any gene: 2. The receptor comes from a woman in her 30s in good health. J is TRBJ2-6 and V is TRBV5-6; 9 nucleotides match TRBD1. Sequenced: blood. CDR3 in DNA: TGTGCCAGCAGCTGGACAGGGGCCGGGGCCAACGTCCTGACTTTC. Its translation is CASSWTGAGANVLTF.